A selection of T cell receptor beta chains follows, all from one sample in a study of CD8 T cells in Susac syndrome. MiXCR was run by TCRdb on the immunoSEQ multiplex PCR reads, yielding one entry per CDR3 protein. Among approximately 180,000 distinct CDR3 sequences listed, around 95% were seen once. Specimen: CD4+ T cells from PBMCs. These receptors all stem from a human donor with multiple sclerosis. Both conserved end residues are part of each CDR3. A D gene is named only where the DNA matches it firmly. Not all rows give a size; the values are once, few, many and, for expanded clones, a class.

clone size | CDR3 length | J gene | V gene | D gene | CDR3 protein | CDR3 DNA
- | 14 | TRBJ2-3 | TRBV2 | - | CASSGDVEWDTQYF | TGTGCCAGCAGTGGGGACGTCGAATGGGATACGCAGTATTTT
- | 13 | TRBJ2-1 | TRBV6-6 | - | CASRGLAGNEQFF | TGTGCCAGCAGGGGACTTGCAGGGAATGAGCAGTTCTTC
- | 11 | TRBJ2-7 | TRBV2 | - | CASSEAQEQYF | TGTGCCAGCAGTGAAGCGCAGGAGCAGTACTTC
- | 14 | TRBJ2-7 | TRBV2 | TRBD2 | CASTSGGELYEQYF | TGTGCCAGCACCAGCGGGGGGGAACTCTACGAGCAGTACTTC
- | 14 | TRBJ2-4 | TRBV6-5 | TRBD2 | CASGLAGGGDIQYF | TGTGCCAGCGGGCTAGCGGGGGGTGGGGACATTCAGTACTTC
- | 15 | TRBJ1-2 | TRBV28 | TRBD1 | CASSSGQGGGDGYTF | TGTGCCAGCAGTTCCGGACAGGGGGGAGGGGATGGCTACACCTTC
- | 17 | TRBJ1-1 | TRBV18 | - | CASSAVPGHSLNTEAFF | TGTGCCAGCTCAGCCGTCCCGGGACATAGTTTAAACACTGAAGCTTTCTTT
- | 13 | TRBJ2-3 | TRBV7-9 | - | CASSPSGWETQYF | TGTGCCAGCAGCCCATCAGGGTGGGAAACGCAGTATTTT
- | 16 | TRBJ2-5 | TRBV11-2 | - | CASRAPGLPGMETQYF | TGTGCCAGCAGAGCGCCAGGGCTTCCGGGGATGGAGACCCAGTACTTC
- | 15 | TRBJ1-6 | TRBV20-1 | - | CSATKTASSNSPLHF | TGCAGTGCTACAAAGACAGCGTCCTCTAATTCACCCCTCCACTTT
- | 14 | TRBJ1-5 | TRBV4-1 | - | CASSQVWAGPGEHF | TGCGCCAGCAGCCAAGTATGGGCGGGACCTGGGGAGCATTTT
few | 14 | TRBJ2-7 | TRBV6-2/TRBV6-3 | - | CASTLPGPPWEQYF | TGTGCCAGCACTCTTCCGGGACCCCCGTGGGAGCAGTACTTC
- | 13 | TRBJ2-5 | TRBV9 | TRBD2 | CASSRAGEETQYF | TGTGCCAGCAGCCGAGCGGGGGAAGAGACCCAGTACTTC
- | 13 | TRBJ2-3 | TRBV20-1 | - | CSVRPPITDTQYF | TGCAGTGTGCGGCCTCCAATCACAGATACGCAGTATTTT
- | 15 | TRBJ2-7 | TRBV2 | - | CASTEGSRSSYEQYF | TGTGCCAGCACCGAGGGGAGTCGTAGCTCCTACGAGCAGTACTTC
- | 15 | TRBJ2-5 | TRBV20-1 | - | CSGVTSNRGGETQYF | TGCAGTGGGGTGACTAGTAATAGAGGTGGAGAGACCCAGTACTTC
- | 15 | TRBJ1-5 | TRBV12-3/TRBV12-4 | - | CASSPGVVGNQPQHF | TGTGCCAGCAGCCCAGGGGTTGTGGGCAATCAGCCCCAGCATTTT
once | 12 | TRBJ1-4 | TRBV29-1 | - | CSGSRGNEKLFF | TGCAGCGGGTCGCGAGGAAATGAAAAACTGTTTTTT
- | 15 | TRBJ2-2 | TRBV5-1 | - | CASSSRAANTGELFF | TGCGCCAGCAGCTCCCGGGCCGCGAACACCGGGGAGCTGTTTTTT
- | 11 | TRBJ2-7 | TRBV20-1 | - | CSASSGYEQYF | TGCAGTGCTAGTTCGGGGTACGAGCAGTACTTC
once | 17 | TRBJ2-1 | TRBV7-8 | - | CASSRRRGGPSYNEQFF | TGTGCCAGCAGCCGCCGGAGGGGGGGCCCCTCCTACAATGAGCAGTTCTTC
- | 9 | TRBJ1-2 | TRBV20-1 | - | CSARGHPTF | TGCAGTGCGAGGGGACACCCCACCTTC
- | 19 | TRBJ2-6 | TRBV30 | TRBD1 | CAWSARRQGAGSGANVLTF | TGTGCCTGGAGCGCTCGCCGACAGGGGGCGGGTTCTGGGGCCAACGTCCTGACTTTC
- | 16 | TRBJ2-1 | TRBV5-1 | - | CASSLLPGDTYNEQFF | TGCGCCAGCAGCTTGCTGCCAGGCGATACCTACAATGAGCAGTTCTTC
- | 14 | TRBJ1-2 | TRBV23-1 | - | CATILPELNYGYTF | TGCGCCACCATCTTGCCAGAATTAAACTATGGCTACACCTTC
- | 13 | TRBJ1-6 | TRBV11-3 | TRBD1 | CASSPRTGSPLHF | TGTGCCAGCAGCCCCCGGACAGGCTCACCCCTCCACTTT
- | 14 | TRBJ2-1 | TRBV4-2 | - | CASSQDQPYNEQFF | TGTGCCAGCAGCCAAGATCAGCCCTACAATGAGCAGTTCTTC
- | 15 | TRBJ2-7 | TRBV4-3 | TRBD1 | CASSRTDRGLYEQYF | TGCGCCAGCAGCCGGACGGACAGGGGGCTCTACGAGCAGTACTTC
- | 16 | TRBJ2-3 | TRBV30 | TRBD1 | CAWSGGKDRRTDTQYF | TGTGCCTGGAGTGGGGGTAAGGACAGGAGAACAGATACGCAGTATTTT
- | 15 | TRBJ2-3 | TRBV5-1 | TRBD1 | CASSGTGRSTDTQYF | TGCGCCAGCAGCGGGACAGGGCGATCAACAGATACGCAGTATTTT
- | 14 | TRBJ2-1 | TRBV20-1 | TRBD1 | CSARHRGNYNEQFF | TGCAGTGCTAGACACAGGGGCAACTACAATGAGCAGTTCTTC
- | 13 | TRBJ2-3 | TRBV2 | - | CASSSGGEDTQYF | TGTGCCAGCAGTAGCGGAGGGGAGGATACGCAGTATTTT
- | 15 | TRBJ2-1 | TRBV15 | - | CATSRDRGSYNEQFF | TGTGCCACCAGCAGAGATCGAGGCTCCTACAATGAGCAGTTCTTC
- | 16 | TRBJ2-7 | TRBV7-9 | - | CASSGRSGPRPYEQYF | TGTGCCAGCAGCGGCCGTTCCGGGCCCCGACCCTACGAGCAGTACTTC
- | 14 | TRBJ2-6 | TRBV7-9 | - | CASSSWSGANVLTF | TGTGCCAGCAGCTCGTGGTCCGGGGCCAACGTCCTGACTTTC
- | 16 | TRBJ2-5 | TRBV5-1 | - | CASSGSGSSFVETQYF | TGCGCCAGCAGCGGGAGTGGTAGTAGCTTCGTGGAGACCCAGTACTTC
- | 14 | TRBJ2-7 | TRBV2 | TRBD2 | CASREASGGYEQYF | TGTGCCAGCAGGGAAGCTAGCGGGGGTTACGAGCAGTACTTC
- | 11 | TRBJ1-1 | TRBV20-1 | TRBD1 | CSLDRGSEAFF | TGCAGTTTGGACAGGGGATCTGAAGCTTTCTTT
- | 16 | TRBJ2-5 | TRBV7-2 | - | CASTFSGGVSQETQYF | TGTGCCAGCACCTTCTCGGGGGGCGTATCCCAAGAGACCCAGTACTTC
- | 14 | TRBJ1-5 | TRBV20-1 | TRBD1 | CSATKGQPNQPQHF | TGCAGTGCCACGAAGGGACAGCCAAATCAGCCCCAGCATTTT
- | 13 | TRBJ2-3 | TRBV9 | - | CASSVRPTDTQYF | TGTGCCAGCAGCGTCCGACCTACAGATACGCAGTATTTT
once | 16 | TRBJ2-1 | TRBV27 | TRBD2 | CASSSPRSAGDYEQFF | TGTGCCAGCAGTTCCCCCAGGTCCGCGGGGGACTATGAGCAGTTCTTC
- | 16 | TRBJ2-7 | TRBV20-1 | TRBD2 | CSATRTSGGFTYEQYF | TGCAGTGCAACAAGGACTAGCGGGGGGTTCACCTACGAGCAGTACTTC
- | 16 | TRBJ2-7 | TRBV18 | - | CASSPGSSRATYEQYF | TGTGCCAGCTCACCAGGGTCTAGCCGAGCCACCTACGAGCAGTACTTC
- | 14 | TRBJ2-7 | TRBV6-1 | TRBD2 | CASSLAGVGYEQYF | TGTGCCAGCAGCCTAGCGGGGGTCGGCTACGAGCAGTACTTC
- | 16 | TRBJ2-3 | TRBV11-2 | - | CASSSLRAGKADTQYF | TGTGCCAGCAGCTCTCTCAGGGCCGGAAAGGCAGATACGCAGTATTTT
- | 14 | TRBJ1-2 | TRBV6-5 | - | CASSKGAEGYGYTF | TGTGCCAGCAGTAAAGGGGCGGAGGGCTATGGCTACACCTTC
- | 16 | TRBJ2-7 | TRBV15 | TRBD2 | CATSRGKSGGLYEQYF | TGTGCCACCAGCAGAGGGAAGAGCGGGGGCCTCTACGAGCAGTACTTC
once | 14 | TRBJ1-1 | TRBV25-1 | TRBD1 | CASSGTGRNTEAFF | TGTGCCAGCAGTGGGACAGGGCGGAACACTGAAGCTTTCTTT